This T cell receptor beta chain was identified during a study of Ad26.COV2.S vaccination and SARS-CoV-2 variants. Across the whole study: Donor was assigned to the Ad26.COV2.S arm of trial COV1001. Ad26.COV2.S shots went into the muscle once or twice, 56 days apart.

This CDR3 has 14 residues. Germline V gene data show CDR1 as SGHRS and CDR2 as YFSETQ. The ends were cut back, 4 bases at V and 3 bases at J, with 13 bases in the middle. As to treatment: about 20 received Ad26.COV2.S at low or high dose, single or two shots; about 5 received placebo; per-sample allocation not given. The samples were gathered on day 63 after the first injection of vaccine or placebo. Wuhan-strain SARS-CoV-2 spike was expressed by the Ad26 vector that made up the vaccine. Some clones are missing from TCRdb's copy, which holds only in-frame ones; the method was immunoSEQ multiplex PCR. Here the sample spans about 480,000 clones, roughly 89% being singletons.

This clonotype originated in a person between 18 and 59 years old who received the Ad26.COV2.S COVID-19 vaccine or a placebo. This chain connects TRBV5-1 to TRBJ2-5, with D possibly being TRBD1 (6 bases). Sequenced material: peripheral blood, taken in a trial of Ad26.COV2.S vaccine versus placebo. The CDR3 protein is CASSDGRQEETQYF. The CDR3 DNA reads TGCGCCAGCAGCGACGGCCGACAGGAAGAGACCCAGTACTTC.